The entry below gives a single T cell receptor beta chain sequence along with its context. What it binds is unknown. These data are taken from a study of early T cells in non-severe SARS-CoV-2 infection. Unique molecular identifiers were attached to individual cDNA molecules. MiXCR, run by TCRdb on the 5' RACE reads, gives a single entry per CDR3 protein. The sample contains 75,000 or so distinct CDR3 sequences, 14% of which appear only once. The study's findings and limits: A preference for anti-spike CD8 responses marked VDJdb matching, which missed private and CD4 specificities.

The CDR3 runs 15 residues. Germline CDR1 is DFQATT and CDR2 is SNEGSKA (reference sequence). V was shortened by 1 base and J by 13 bases, with 23 bases between the two germline ends. J is TRBJ2-1 and V is TRBV20-1, with D perhaps given as TRBD1 or TRBD2 (6 bases each). The source material was whole blood. The sequence came from an adult who was a healthcare worker with PCR-confirmed SARS-CoV-2 infection or an uninfected control (not recorded which). CDR3 in amino acids: CSARAHGGQPPGQFF. In DNA, the CDR3 is TGCAGTGCTAGAGCCCACGGGGGCCAGCCACCGGGTCAGTTCTTC.